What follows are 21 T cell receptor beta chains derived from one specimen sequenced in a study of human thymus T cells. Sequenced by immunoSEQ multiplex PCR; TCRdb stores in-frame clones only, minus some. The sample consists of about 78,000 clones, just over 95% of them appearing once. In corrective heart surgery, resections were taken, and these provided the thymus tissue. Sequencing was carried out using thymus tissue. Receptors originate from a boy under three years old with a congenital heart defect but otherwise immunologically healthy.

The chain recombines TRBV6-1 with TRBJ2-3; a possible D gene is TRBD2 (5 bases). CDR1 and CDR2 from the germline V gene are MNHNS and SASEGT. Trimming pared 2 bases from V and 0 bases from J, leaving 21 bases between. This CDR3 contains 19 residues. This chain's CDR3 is CASSEFTLENNPSTDTQYF. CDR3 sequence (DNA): TGTGCCAGCAGTGAATTTACACTAGAAAACAACCCTAGCACAGATACGCAGTATTTT.

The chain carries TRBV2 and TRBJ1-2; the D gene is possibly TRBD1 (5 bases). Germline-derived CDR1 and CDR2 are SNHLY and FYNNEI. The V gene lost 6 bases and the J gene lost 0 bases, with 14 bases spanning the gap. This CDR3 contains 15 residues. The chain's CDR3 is CASRTRDGANYGYTF. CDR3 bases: TGTGCCAGCAGGACCCGGGACGGAGCTAACTATGGCTACACCTTC. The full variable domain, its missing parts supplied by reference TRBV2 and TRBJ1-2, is EPEVTQTPSHQVTQMGQEVILRCVPISNHLYFYWYRQILGQKVEFLVSFYNNEISEKSEIFDDQFSVERPDGSNFTLKIRSTKLEDSAMYFCASRTRDGANYGYTFGSGTRLTVV.

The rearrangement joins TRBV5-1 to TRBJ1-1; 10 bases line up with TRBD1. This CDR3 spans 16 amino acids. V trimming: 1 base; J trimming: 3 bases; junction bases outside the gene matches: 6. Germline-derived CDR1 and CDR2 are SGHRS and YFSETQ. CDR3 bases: TGCGCCAGCAGCTTGTACTGGGACAGGGGATACACTGAAGCTTTCTTT. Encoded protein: CASSLYWDRGYTEAFF.

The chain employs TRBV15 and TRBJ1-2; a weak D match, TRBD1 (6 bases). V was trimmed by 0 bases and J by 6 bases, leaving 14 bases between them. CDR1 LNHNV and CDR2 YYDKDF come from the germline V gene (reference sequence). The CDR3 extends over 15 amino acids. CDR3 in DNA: TGTGCCACCAGCAGAGATTTGACAGGCACAAATGGCTACACCTTC. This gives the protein CATSRDLTGTNGYTF.

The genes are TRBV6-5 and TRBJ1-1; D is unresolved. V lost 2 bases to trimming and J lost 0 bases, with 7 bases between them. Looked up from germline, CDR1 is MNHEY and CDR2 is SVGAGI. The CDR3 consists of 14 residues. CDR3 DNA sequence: TGTGCCAGCAGTTACAACAGATTGAACACTGAAGCTTTCTTT. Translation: CASSYNRLNTEAFF.

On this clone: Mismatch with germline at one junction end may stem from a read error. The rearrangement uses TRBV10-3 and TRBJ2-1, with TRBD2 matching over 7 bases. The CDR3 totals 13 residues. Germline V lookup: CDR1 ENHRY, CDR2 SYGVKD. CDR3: CAISESRMRGGLF. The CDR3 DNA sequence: TGTGCCATCAGTGAGTCCCGAATGAGGGGAGGGCTCTTC.

This chain's CDR3 is CASGPRNQPQHF. For the CDR3, the DNA is TGTGCTAGTGGTCCCCGGAATCAGCCCCAGCATTTT. The rearrangement links TRBV12-5 to TRBJ1-5; D is ambiguous. The CDR3 is made up of 12 amino acids. Looked up from germline, CDR1 is LGHNT and CDR2 is FRNRAP. The V end lost 5 bases, the J end lost 4 bases, and 6 bases lay between the germline ends.

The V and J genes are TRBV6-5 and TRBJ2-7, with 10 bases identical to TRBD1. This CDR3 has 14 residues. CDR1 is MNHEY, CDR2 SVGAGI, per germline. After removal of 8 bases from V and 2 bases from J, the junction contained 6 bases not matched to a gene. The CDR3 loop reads CASQGTGVPYEQYF. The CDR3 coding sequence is TGTGCCAGCCAGGGGACAGGGGTTCCCTACGAGCAGTACTTC.

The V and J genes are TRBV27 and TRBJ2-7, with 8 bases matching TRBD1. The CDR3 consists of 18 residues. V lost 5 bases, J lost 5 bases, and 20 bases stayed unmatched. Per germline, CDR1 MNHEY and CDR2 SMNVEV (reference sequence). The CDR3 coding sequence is TGTGCCAGCAGTCCCCAAAGTCGACAGGGGAAAGGGGGTAACGAGCAGTACTTC. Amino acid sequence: CASSPQSRQGKGGNEQYF.

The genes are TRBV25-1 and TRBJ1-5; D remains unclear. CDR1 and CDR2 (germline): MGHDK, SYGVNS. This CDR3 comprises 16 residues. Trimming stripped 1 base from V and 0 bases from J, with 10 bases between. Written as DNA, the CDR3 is TGTGCCAGCAGTGAATCGGAAGGTTATAGCAATCAGCCCCAGCATTTT. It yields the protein CASSESEGYSNQPQHF.

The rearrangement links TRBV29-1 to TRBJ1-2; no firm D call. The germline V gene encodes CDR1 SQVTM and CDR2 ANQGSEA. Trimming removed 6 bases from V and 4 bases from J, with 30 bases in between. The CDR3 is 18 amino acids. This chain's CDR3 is CSVRLRVGVPSLTYGYTF. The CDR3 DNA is TGCAGCGTCCGCCTGCGGGTGGGAGTACCCTCCCTTACCTATGGCTACACCTTC. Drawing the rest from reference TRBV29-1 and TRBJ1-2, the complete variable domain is SAVISQKPSRDICQRGTSLTIQCQVDSQVTMMFWYRQQPGQSLTLIATANQGSEATYESGFVIDKFPISRPNLTFSTLTVSNMSPEDSSIYLCSVRLRVGVPSLTYGYTFGSGTRLTVV.

CDR3 protein: CATSSSTGGYEQYF. CDR3 in DNA: TGTGCCACCAGCAGCTCCACAGGAGGATACGAGCAGTACTTC. V usage is TRBV15 and J usage is TRBJ2-7, with D perhaps being TRBD1 or TRBD2 (5 bases each). Trimming removed 3 bases from V and 4 bases from J, with 13 bases in between. Germline values: CDR1 LNHNV, CDR2 YYDKDF (reference sequence). The CDR3 is 14 residues long.

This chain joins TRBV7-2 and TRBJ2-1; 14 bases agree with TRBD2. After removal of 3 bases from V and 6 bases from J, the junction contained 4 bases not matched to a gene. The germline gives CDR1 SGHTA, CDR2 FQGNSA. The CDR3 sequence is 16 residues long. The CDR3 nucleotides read TGTGCCAGCAGCTTTAGGACTAGCGGGAGGATCAATGAGCAGTTCTTC. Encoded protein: CASSFRTSGRINEQFF. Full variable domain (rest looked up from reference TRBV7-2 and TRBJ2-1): GAGVSQSPSNKVTEKGKDVELRCDPISGHTALYWYRQSLGQGLEFLIYFQGNSAPDKSGLPSDRFSAERTGGSVSTLTIQRTQQEDSAVYLCASSFRTSGRINEQFFGPGTRLTVL.

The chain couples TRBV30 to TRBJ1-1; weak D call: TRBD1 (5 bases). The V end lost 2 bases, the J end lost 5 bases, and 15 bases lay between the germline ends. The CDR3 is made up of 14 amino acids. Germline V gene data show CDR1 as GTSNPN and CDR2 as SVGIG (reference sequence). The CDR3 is CAWSPMTVRTEAFF. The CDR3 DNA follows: TGTGCCTGGAGTCCGATGACAGTGCGAACTGAAGCTTTCTTT. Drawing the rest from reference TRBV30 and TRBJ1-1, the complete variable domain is SQTIHQWPATLVQPVGSPLSLECTVEGTSNPNLYWYRQAAGRGLQLLFYSVGIGQISSEVPQNLSASRPQDRQFILSSKKLLLSDSGFYLCAWSPMTVRTEAFFGQGTRLTVV.

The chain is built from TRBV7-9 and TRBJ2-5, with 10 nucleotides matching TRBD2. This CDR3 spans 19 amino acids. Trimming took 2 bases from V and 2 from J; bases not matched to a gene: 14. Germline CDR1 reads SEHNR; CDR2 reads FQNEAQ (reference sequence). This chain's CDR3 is CASSLYARWLAGAQETQYF. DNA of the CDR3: TGTGCCAGCAGCTTATACGCAAGGTGGCTAGCGGGAGCGCAAGAGACCCAGTACTTC. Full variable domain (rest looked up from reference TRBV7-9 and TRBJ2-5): DTGVSQNPRHKITKRGQNVTFRCDPISEHNRLYWYRQTLGQGPEFLTYFQNEAQLEKSRLLSDRFSAERPKGSFSTLEIQRTEQGDSAMYLCASSLYARWLAGAQETQYFGPGTRLLVL.

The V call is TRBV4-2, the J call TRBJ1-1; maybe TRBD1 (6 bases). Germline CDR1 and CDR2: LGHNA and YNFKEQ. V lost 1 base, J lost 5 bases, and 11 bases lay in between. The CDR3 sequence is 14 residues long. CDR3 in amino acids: CASSQGRGGTEAFF. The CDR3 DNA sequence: TGTGCCAGCAGCCAAGGGAGGGGGGGGACTGAAGCTTTCTTT.

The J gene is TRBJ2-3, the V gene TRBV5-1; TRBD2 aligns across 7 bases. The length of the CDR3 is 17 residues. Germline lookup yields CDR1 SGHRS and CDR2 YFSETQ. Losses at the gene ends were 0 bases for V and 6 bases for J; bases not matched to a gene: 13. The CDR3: CASSLGERDLFGDTQYF. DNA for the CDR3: TGCGCCAGCAGCTTGGGGGAGCGGGACCTCTTTGGCGATACGCAGTATTTT.

The CDR3 loop is CASGLVRPGQRNTGELFF. The CDR3 region has the DNA TGTGCTAGTGGTTTGGTGCGTCCGGGGCAGAGGAACACCGGGGAGCTGTTTTTT. The chain has TRBV12-5 and TRBJ2-2; D assignment may be TRBD1 or TRBD2 (5 bases each). The ends were cut back, 0 bases at V and 1 base at J, with 15 bases in the middle. The CDR3 consists of 18 residues. Germline V gene data show CDR1 as LGHNT and CDR2 as FRNRAP.

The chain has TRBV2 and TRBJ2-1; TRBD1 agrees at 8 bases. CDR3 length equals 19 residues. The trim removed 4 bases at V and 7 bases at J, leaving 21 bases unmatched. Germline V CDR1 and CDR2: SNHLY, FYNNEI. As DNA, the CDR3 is TGTGCCAGCAGTGCCGAACGAGGACAGGGTTCGGCCACACGGAATGAGCAGTTCTTC. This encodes CASSAERGQGSATRNEQFF.

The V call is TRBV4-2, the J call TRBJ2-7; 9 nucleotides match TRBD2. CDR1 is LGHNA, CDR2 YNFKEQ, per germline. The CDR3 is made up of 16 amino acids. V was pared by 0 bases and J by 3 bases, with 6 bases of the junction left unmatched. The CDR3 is CASSQDAGGQDYEQYF. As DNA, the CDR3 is TGTGCCAGCAGCCAAGACGCGGGAGGGCAGGACTACGAGCAGTACTTC.

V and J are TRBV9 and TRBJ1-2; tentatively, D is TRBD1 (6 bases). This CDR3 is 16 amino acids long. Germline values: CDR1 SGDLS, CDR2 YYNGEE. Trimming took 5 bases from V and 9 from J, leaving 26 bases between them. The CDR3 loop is CASREKISDRTLRYTF. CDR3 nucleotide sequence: TGTGCCAGCAGGGAGAAAATCTCGGACAGAACCCTCCGCTACACCTTC.